A selection of T cell receptor beta chains follows, all from one sample in a study of control samples from healthy donors and cancer patients. Data came from immunoSEQ multiplex PCR; TCRdb stores just in-frame clones and leaves some out. The table shows fewer than 120,000 clones, with roughly 88% occurring only once. Sample: PBMCs. Receptors originate from an older woman with lung cancer. The CDR3 runs from the conserved cysteine through the conserved F or W. Fields, in order: CDR3 DNA, CDR3 protein, D gene, V gene, J gene, clone size. D genes are given only for firm matches. Size is omitted from some rows. Given values are once, few, many or a class for expanded clones.

TGTGCCAGCAGCTTTGCGGGAGAGCACGAGCAGTACTTC	CASSFAGEHEQYF	TRBD2	TRBV7-2	TRBJ2-7	.
TGTGCCAGCAGCTTTAGTACAGGGGAACTGAATACGCAGTATTTT	CASSFSTGELNTQYF	TRBD1	TRBV11-1	TRBJ2-3	few
TGTGCCAGCAGTTTAGTACCCAGACAACCCCTTCTATACGAGCAGTACTTC	CASSLVPRQPLLYEQYF	.	TRBV28	TRBJ2-7	.
TGTGCCAGCAGCTTAGGAGGCGTAGGAGGGGGGTTATTCACAGATACGCAGTATTTT	CASSLGGVGGGLFTDTQYF	.	TRBV11-3	TRBJ2-3	.
TGTGCCAGCAGGACCCCGACAGGGGAAGAGCAGTTCTTC	CASRTPTGEEQFF	TRBD1	TRBV12-3/TRBV12-4	TRBJ2-1	.
TGTGCCAGCAGCTATAGCGGACCCTCCTACGAGCAGTACTTC	CASSYSGPSYEQYF	.	TRBV28	TRBJ2-7	.
TGTGCCACCAGCAGAGATATAACGGGATCCTATGGCTACACCTTC	CATSRDITGSYGYTF	.	TRBV15	TRBJ1-2	.
TGTGCCAGCATGGGCACTACATCTGGAAACACCATATATTTT	CASMGTTSGNTIYF	.	TRBV6-5	TRBJ1-3	.
TGTGCCAGCAGCTTAGGAGGGGGTGGGGTAAGCAATCAGCCCCAGCATTTT	CASSLGGGGVSNQPQHF	.	TRBV7-9	TRBJ1-5	.
TGTGCCACCAGCAGTGCGCCGGGACTGCAAGAGACCCAGTACTTC	CATSSAPGLQETQYF	.	TRBV15	TRBJ2-5	.
TGTGCCAGCAGTTCTAAGGGTAAACTGTTTTTT	CASSSKGKLFF	.	TRBV27	TRBJ1-4	.
TGTGCCAGCAGTTCTACTCGGAGCTCCTACAATGAGCAGTTCTTC	CASSSTRSSYNEQFF	.	TRBV27	TRBJ2-1	.
TGTGCCAGCAGCCCCCCCAAACAGGGATTGGTAGCAAAACTGTTTTTT	CASSPPKQGLVAKLFF	.	TRBV11-2	TRBJ1-4	.
TGTGCCACCCGCCTCTCCCAGACAGGGCTATCCGGAAACACCATATATTTT	CATRLSQTGLSGNTIYF	TRBD1	TRBV10-3	TRBJ1-3	.
TGTGCCAGTAGAAGGGGCCGGACAGGGGCTAACTATGGCTACACCTTC	CASRRGRTGANYGYTF	TRBD1	TRBV19	TRBJ1-2	once
TGTGCCTGGAGCTCGGGGGGCGCGAGCACCGGGGAGCTGTTTTTT	CAWSSGGASTGELFF	.	TRBV30	TRBJ2-2	once
TGTGCCAGCAGTTTAAGGAACCCAGAGACCCAGTACTTC	CASSLRNPETQYF	.	TRBV27	TRBJ2-5	.
TGTGCCAGCAGTTCGACATACTCGGGGTACTACTACGAGCAGTACTTC	CASSSTYSGYYYEQYF	.	TRBV27	TRBJ2-7	.
TGTGCCAGCAGGGCGCCGGGGGGCGGCTACACCTTC	CASRAPGGGYTF	.	TRBV12-3/TRBV12-4	TRBJ1-2	.
TGTGCCAGCAGTTTCCCCAGGGGGGACACTTTCTTT	CASSFPRGDTFF	TRBD1	TRBV6-5	TRBJ1-1	.
TGTGCCAGCAACGACAGAGGTGCCTACAATGAGCAGTTCTTC	CASNDRGAYNEQFF	.	TRBV7-9	TRBJ2-1	.
TGCGCCAGCAGCTCTATTCTAGCGGGATCCTACAATGAGCAGTTCTTC	CASSSILAGSYNEQFF	TRBD2	TRBV5-1	TRBJ2-1	few
TGTGCCACCAGCAGAGATGGCTTTGGACAGGGGGCAGGCAATCAGCCCCAGCATTTT	CATSRDGFGQGAGNQPQHF	TRBD1	TRBV15	TRBJ1-5	.
TGTGCCAGTAGTATCGACAGCTCTCTTGAAGGCTACACCTTC	CASSIDSSLEGYTF	.	TRBV19	TRBJ1-2	once